A selection of T cell receptor beta chains follows, all from one sample in a study of T cell responses to AZD1222 COVID-19 vaccine. Libraries were prepared by immunoSEQ multiplex PCR; TCRdb keeps only in-frame clonotypes and omits some of them. The sample has 85,000 to 120,000 clones, 75% to 90% seen once. The sample was peripheral blood, taken on day 0 of AZD1222 vaccination. The receptors stem from an adult in good health. The CDR3 runs from the conserved cysteine through the conserved F or W. The D gene is left open where the match is weak. Only some rows state a clone size, as once, few, many or a class for expanded clones.

J: TRBJ1-2
D: NA
size: NA
V: TRBV9
CDR3: CASSAAGYTF
DNA: TGTGCCAGCAGTGCGGCGGGCTACACCTTC

J: TRBJ2-6
D: NA
size: NA
V: TRBV18
CDR3: CASSPGQGSGANVLTF
DNA: TGTGCCAGCTCACCAGGGCAGGGCTCTGGGGCCAACGTCCTGACTTTC

J: TRBJ1-5
D: NA
size: NA
V: TRBV4-3
CDR3: CASSQDVGAAQPQHF
DNA: TGCGCCAGCAGCCAAGATGTGGGGGCGGCTCAGCCCCAGCATTTT

J: TRBJ1-1
D: TRBD1
size: NA
V: TRBV7-2
CDR3: CASSSDRTEAFF
DNA: TGTGCCAGCAGCTCGGACAGGACTGAAGCTTTCTTT

J: TRBJ2-1
D: NA
size: NA
V: TRBV5-6
CDR3: CASSLLSGIAHEQFF
DNA: TGTGCCAGCAGCTTGTTGTCAGGGATCGCCCATGAGCAGTTCTTC

J: TRBJ2-2
D: NA
size: NA
V: TRBV15
CDR3: CATSREGAAGSTGELFF
DNA: TGTGCCACCAGCAGAGAAGGAGCGGCAGGGAGCACCGGGGAGCTGTTTTTT

J: TRBJ2-3
D: NA
size: once
V: TRBV24-1
CDR3: CATANPRRGDTQYF
DNA: TGTGCCACTGCAAACCCACGCAGGGGCGATACGCAGTATTTT

J: TRBJ1-5
D: NA
size: few
V: TRBV19
CDR3: CASKLGAELRGNQPQHF
DNA: TGTGCCAGTAAGTTGGGGGCTGAACTTCGTGGCAATCAGCCCCAGCATTTT

J: TRBJ2-7
D: TRBD2
size: NA
V: TRBV2
CDR3: CASNNGLAGTSYEQYF
DNA: TGTGCCAGCAATAATGGACTAGCGGGAACCTCCTACGAGCAGTACTTC

J: TRBJ2-1
D: TRBD2
size: NA
V: TRBV6-1
CDR3: CASSDRRLAGGRWEQFF
DNA: TGTGCCAGCAGTGACCGTAGACTAGCGGGAGGCCGATGGGAGCAGTTCTTC

J: TRBJ2-7
D: NA
size: NA
V: TRBV4-2
CDR3: CASSQGGDGYYEQYF
DNA: TGTGCCAGCAGCCAAGGGGGGGATGGGTACTACGAGCAGTACTTC

J: TRBJ1-2
D: NA
size: once
V: TRBV7-9
CDR3: CASSLSTSNYGYTF
DNA: TGTGCCAGCAGCTTATCGACGAGCAACTATGGCTACACCTTC

J: TRBJ2-7
D: NA
size: NA
V: TRBV28
CDR3: CASSSPGGRGYEQYF
DNA: TGTGCCAGCAGCTCCCCCGGGGGTCGAGGCTACGAGCAGTACTTC